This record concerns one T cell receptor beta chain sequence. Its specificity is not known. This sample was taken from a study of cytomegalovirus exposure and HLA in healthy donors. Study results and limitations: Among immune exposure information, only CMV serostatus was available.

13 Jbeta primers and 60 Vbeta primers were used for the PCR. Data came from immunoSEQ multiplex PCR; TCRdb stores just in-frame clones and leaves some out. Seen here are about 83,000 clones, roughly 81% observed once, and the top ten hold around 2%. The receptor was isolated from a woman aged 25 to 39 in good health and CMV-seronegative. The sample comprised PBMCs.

The CDR3, as DNA: TGCAGCGTTCAGGGGACTGGGGCCAACGTCCTGACTTTC. Its protein is CSVQGTGANVLTF. The chain links TRBV29-1 to TRBJ2-6; D possibly corresponds to TRBD1 (6 bases). Trimming pared 5 bases from V and 2 bases from J, leaving 7 bases between. Germline V CDR1 and CDR2: SQVTM, ANQGSEA. The CDR3 loop spans 13 amino acids.